A selection of T cell receptor beta chains follows, all from one sample in a study of T cells of healthy individuals. TCRdb re-derived calls from the 5' RACE reads in MiXCR, one entry per CDR3 protein. Of some 100,000 distinct CDR3 sequences listed, around 17% are singletons. Receptor source: a human donor in good health. The CDR3 runs from the conserved cysteine through the conserved F or W. The D gene is left open where the match is weak. Clone size is stated in some rows and not others, as once, few, many or a class when expanded.

v_gene	d_gene	abundance	j_gene	CDR3aa	CDR3nt
TRBV6-2/TRBV6-3	.	many	TRBJ1-1	CASSPLWSEAFF	TGTGCCAGCAGCCCTCTCTGGTCTGAAGCTTTCTTT
TRBV12-3/TRBV12-4	TRBD1	many	TRBJ1-5	CASSLVGQGDQPQHF	TGTGCCAGCAGTTTAGTGGGACAGGGCGATCAGCCCCAGCATTTT
TRBV12-3/TRBV12-4	TRBD1	.	TRBJ2-1	CASRRQGGNEQFF	TGTGCCAGCAGGAGACAGGGGGGGAATGAGCAGTTCTTC
TRBV7-3	.	many	TRBJ2-3	CASSLKDTDTQYF	TGTGCCAGCAGCTTAAAAGATACAGATACGCAGTATTTT
TRBV2	.	many	TRBJ2-3	CASTLIGTDTQYF	TGTGCCAGCACCCTCATCGGCACAGATACGCAGTATTTT
TRBV12-3/TRBV12-4	TRBD2	many	TRBJ2-7	CASREAGLTYEQYF	TGTGCCAGCAGAGAGGCGGGACTAACCTACGAGCAGTACTTC
TRBV19	.	.	TRBJ2-3	CASSPQASSTDTQYF	TGTGCCAGTAGCCCCCAGGCGTCTAGCACAGATACGCAGTATTTT
TRBV7-9	.	.	TRBJ2-3	CASSSDSVPGDTQYF	TGTGCCAGCAGCTCCGATTCGGTACCTGGGGATACGCAGTATTTT
TRBV5-1	.	many	TRBJ2-5	CASSLQETQYF	TGCGCCAGCAGCTTACAAGAGACCCAGTACTTC
TRBV20-1	.	.	TRBJ2-1	CSARVRTYGEQFF	TGCAGTGCTAGAGTCAGGACCTACGGTGAGCAGTTCTTC
TRBV20-1	.	.	TRBJ2-1	CSARDVQSSYNEQFF	TGCAGTGCTAGAGATGTACAGAGCTCCTACAATGAGCAGTTCTTC
TRBV6-2/TRBV6-3	TRBD1	many	TRBJ2-4	CASSPSDRGFAEYF	TGTGCCAGCAGTCCGTCGGACAGGGGCTTTGCTGAGTACTTC
TRBV20-1	.	.	TRBJ2-2	CSASKRVGGELFF	TGCAGTGCCAGTAAGCGGGTCGGCGGGGAGCTGTTTTTT
TRBV20-1	.	.	TRBJ1-2	CSASTRKGYTF	TGCAGTGCCTCGACCCGTAAGGGCTACACCTTC
TRBV3-1	TRBD1	many	TRBJ2-1	CASSRDRGYYNEQFF	TGTGCCAGCAGCCGAGACAGGGGTTACTACAATGAGCAGTTCTTC
TRBV28	.	.	TRBJ2-7	CASSLRILYEQYF	TGTGCCAGCAGTTTACGGATCCTCTACGAGCAGTACTTC
TRBV20-1	.	.	TRBJ2-1	CSAREVSSGTRQGALINEQFF	TGCAGTGCTAGAGAGGTCAGCTCCGGGACAAGGCAAGGGGCATTAATCAATGAGCAGTTCTTC
TRBV14	.	.	TRBJ1-1	CASSQGDRAFF	TGTGCCAGCAGCCAAGGGGACCGGGCTTTCTTT
TRBV5-1	TRBD2	.	TRBJ2-3	CASSSGGLDTQYF	TGCGCCAGCAGTTCCGGGGGGTTAGATACGCAGTATTTT
TRBV6-2/TRBV6-3	.	many	TRBJ2-6	CASSSDDSGANVLTF	TGTGCCAGCAGTTCTGACGACTCTGGGGCCAACGTCCTGACTTTC
TRBV2	.	.	TRBJ1-1	CASSERAGYAFF	TGTGCCAGCAGTGAAAGGGCAGGGTATGCTTTCTTT
TRBV7-3	.	.	TRBJ1-1	CASSLTGGKGEAFF	TGTGCCAGCAGCTTGACGGGGGGGAAAGGTGAAGCTTTCTTT
TRBV9	.	many	TRBJ2-7	CASSVAQAPGSEQYF	TGTGCCAGCAGCGTAGCTCAGGCCCCGGGTAGCGAGCAGTACTTC
TRBV18	.	few	TRBJ1-2	CASSPIITGEEGYTF	TGTGCCAGCTCACCAATTATAACAGGCGAGGAAGGCTACACCTTC
TRBV10-1	TRBD2	many	TRBJ2-2	CASSVLAGMNTGELFF	TGCGCCAGCAGTGTACTAGCGGGGATGAACACCGGGGAGCTGTTTTTT
TRBV7-2	TRBD2	.	TRBJ2-1	CASSLLAGAFPHNEQFF	TGTGCCAGCAGCTTACTAGCGGGGGCCTTCCCCCACAATGAGCAGTTCTTC
TRBV27	.	many	TRBJ2-2	CASSLTAGELFF	TGTGCCAGCAGTTTAACAGCCGGGGAGCTGTTTTTT
TRBV6-5	.	.	TRBJ1-3	CASSYGAALGNTIYF	TGTGCCAGCAGTTACGGCGCCGCACTTGGAAACACCATATATTTT
TRBV28	TRBD2	.	TRBJ2-1	CASSSPRSSGGEFLYNEQFF	TGTGCCAGCAGTTCCCCTAGGTCTTCGGGGGGAGAGTTCCTTTACAATGAGCAGTTCTTC
TRBV4-2	.	many	TRBJ1-1	CASSHPSEVSAEAFF	TGTGCCAGCAGCCATCCCTCAGAGGTTTCAGCCGAAGCTTTCTTT
TRBV7-3	.	.	TRBJ2-2	CASSLTGRGTGELFF	TGTGCCAGCAGCCTGACAGGGAGGGGCACCGGGGAGCTGTTTTTT
TRBV10-2	TRBD2	.	TRBJ2-7	CASSDGTSGYEQYF	TGCGCCAGCAGTGATGGGACTAGCGGATACGAGCAGTACTTC
TRBV5-1	.	.	TRBJ2-4	CASSLGPNDIQYF	TGCGCCAGCAGCTTGGGACCTAACGACATTCAGTACTTC
TRBV19	.	.	TRBJ1-2	CASSIDRGRGLYGYTF	TGTGCCAGTAGTATAGACCGAGGACGGGGACTCTATGGCTACACCTTC
TRBV7-7	TRBD2	many	TRBJ2-7	CASSLDGTSYEQYF	TGTGCTAGCAGCTTAGACGGGACTAGCTACGAGCAGTACTTC
TRBV2	.	many	TRBJ1-1	CASTQSGGAFF	TGTGCCAGCACCCAATCCGGGGGAGCTTTCTTT
TRBV28	.	.	TRBJ1-5	CASTTVQWKQPQHF	TGTGCCAGCACTACTGTCCAGTGGAAACAGCCCCAGCATTTT
TRBV28	.	.	TRBJ2-5	CASKEHMSQETQYF	TGTGCCAGCAAGGAGCACATGAGTCAAGAGACCCAGTACTTC
TRBV20-1	TRBD1	many	TRBJ1-2	CSARDRGGVRGYTF	TGCAGTGCTAGGGACAGGGGGGGAGTACGTGGCTACACCTTC
TRBV28	TRBD2	few	TRBJ2-7	CASSLGTSGTYEQYF	TGTGCCAGCAGTTTAGGGACTAGCGGTACCTACGAGCAGTACTTC
TRBV24-1	TRBD2	.	TRBJ2-1	CATSDRGLAGVINEQFF	TGTGCCACCAGTGACCGCGGACTAGCGGGAGTTATCAATGAGCAGTTCTTC
TRBV19	.	many	TRBJ2-7	CASSKKPGAYEQYF	TGTGCCAGTAGTAAAAAACCGGGGGCGTACGAGCAGTACTTC
TRBV20-1	TRBD2	.	TRBJ2-2	CSALDQRGTGELFF	TGCAGTGCTTTGGACCAGCGGGGAACCGGGGAGCTGTTTTTT
TRBV6-1	.	.	TRBJ1-2	CASSDWTYTF	TGTGCCAGCAGTGATTGGACTTACACCTTC
TRBV7-3	.	many	TRBJ1-5	CASRRAVGVTMAQPQHF	TGTGCCAGCAGGCGAGCGGTGGGGGTGACAATGGCTCAGCCCCAGCATTTT
TRBV4-1	.	many	TRBJ2-5	CASSQGQAPQETQYF	TGCGCCAGCAGCCAAGGACAGGCGCCACAGGAGACCCAGTACTTC
TRBV10-3	.	many	TRBJ1-5	CAINPGGNQPQHF	TGTGCCATCAACCCAGGGGGCAATCAGCCCCAGCATTTT
TRBV20-1	TRBD1	.	TRBJ1-6	CSARDYDRGGVLGLLHF	TGCAGTGCTAGAGATTATGACAGGGGCGGGGTGTTGGGACTCCTCCACTTT
TRBV28	.	few	TRBJ1-1	CASSIGRVNTEAFF	TGTGCCAGCAGTATCGGACGGGTGAACACTGAAGCTTTCTTT
TRBV7-9	TRBD1	many	TRBJ2-3	CASSSRQGAADTQYF	TGTGCCAGCAGCTCTAGACAGGGGGCCGCAGATACGCAGTATTTT
TRBV28	.	many	TRBJ2-1	CASSSQGGPQFF	TGTGCCAGCAGCTCCCAAGGTGGCCCTCAGTTCTTC